A single sample gave rise to the 13 T cell receptor beta chains below, sequenced in a study of blood T cells in healthy people across ages. Through a sample-barcoded 5' primer and a J-beta primer mix, a second PCR was run for roughly 6 to 11 cycles. TCRdb fed the 5' RACE reads into MiXCR, producing one record per CDR3 protein. Counted here are about 970,000 distinct CDR3 sequences, roughly half occurring once; the ten biggest clones make up about 20%. The source material was blood. The receptors stem from a woman aged 55-75 years in good health.

The chain is built from TRBV2 and TRBJ2-5; TRBD2 matches 10 bases. Germline CDR1 SNHLY, CDR2 FYNNEI. V was clipped by 7 bases and J by 5 bases; unmatched bases: 7. This CDR3 has 14 amino acids. CDR3 sequence: CASKAGLALETQYF. The CDR3, as DNA: TGTGCCAGCAAGGCGGGACTAGCGCTTGAGACCCAGTACTTC.

In its sample, this clonotype was seen a few times. The chain couples TRBV20-1 to TRBJ2-7, with D perhaps given as TRBD1 or TRBD2 (5 bases each). This CDR3 comprises 15 residues. V lost 0 bases and J 0 bases, leaving 12 bases between the germline ends. Germline V gene data show CDR1 as DFQATT and CDR2 as SNEGSKA (reference sequence). As DNA, the CDR3 is TGCAGTGCTAGAGATTGGGCAGGGAGCTCCTACGAGCAGTACTTC. Translation gives CSARDWAGSSYEQYF.

As regards this clonotype: This likely reflects a read error, since a far larger clone is one base away. This chain uses TRBV3-1 with TRBJ2-5; the match to TRBD1 covers 7 bases. The germline CDR1 and CDR2 sequences are LGHDT and YNNKEL (reference sequence). Trimming removed 6 bases from V and 2 bases from J; junction bases left unmatched: 3. The CDR3 covers 13 residues. Written as DNA, the CDR3 is TGTGCCAGCAGACGGGACAGACAAGAGACCCAGTACTTC. Translating gives CASRRDRQETQYF.

The gene calls are TRBV15 and TRBJ1-5; the D is unclear. Deletions cut 0 bases from V and 1 base from J, with 22 bases between. The germline gives CDR1 LNHNV, CDR2 YYDKDF (reference sequence). This CDR3 has 20 amino acids. The CDR3 region has the DNA TGTGCCACCAGCAGAGATCTAGTGACCTTTTACGATGGGAGCAATCAGCCCCAGCATTTT. Encoded protein: CATSRDLVTFYDGSNQPQHF.

This chain uses TRBV2 with TRBJ2-3, with D hard to call. Looked up from germline, CDR1 is SNHLY and CDR2 is FYNNEI. The CDR3 runs to 14 residues. Trimming cost V 6 bases and J 2 bases, with 12 bases left between them. In DNA, the CDR3 is TGTGCCAGCAGGGGGATATTACCCACAGATACGCAGTATTTT. It encodes CASRGILPTDTQYF.

Here the CDR3 DNA reads TGTGCCATCAGCGACGGGGGGGCCTCATCCTACAATGAGCAGTTCTTC. Amino acid sequence: CAISDGGASSYNEQFF. J is TRBJ2-1 and V is TRBV10-3; 8 bases map to TRBD2. The V and J ends lost 6 bases and 1 base, in that order; junction bases with no gene match: 8. The CDR3 covers 16 residues. The germline CDR1 and CDR2 sequences are ENHRY and SYGVKD.

The chain recombines TRBV5-1 with TRBJ2-7; TRBD1 matches 9 bases. Per the germline V gene, CDR1 is SGHRS and CDR2 is YFSETQ. V lost 0 bases, J lost 2 bases, and 6 bases stayed unmatched. The CDR3 is made up of 16 amino acids. The CDR3 sequence is CASSLVPGTGTYEQYF. The CDR3 DNA follows: TGCGCCAGCAGCTTGGTCCCTGGGACAGGGACCTACGAGCAGTACTTC.

This clonotype appeared a few times. The chain combines TRBV20-1 with TRBJ2-7; D is uncertain. V was pared by 5 bases and J by 2 bases, with 13 bases between. Germline loops: CDR1 DFQATT, CDR2 SNEGSKA (reference sequence). This CDR3 has 13 amino acids. CDR3 in amino acids: CSAPPDGAYEQYF. CDR3 sequence (DNA): TGCAGTGCTCCACCTGACGGAGCCTACGAGCAGTACTTC.

The chain uses TRBV20-1 and TRBJ2-4, with 7 bases identical to TRBD1. V lost 5 bases to trimming and J lost 13 bases; unmatched junction nucleotides: 17. Germline values: CDR1 DFQATT, CDR2 SNEGSKA (reference sequence). The CDR3 contains 14 residues. The CDR3, as DNA: TGCAGTGCTCTCGACAGGGAACTTACCTACGTGCAGTACTTC. This sequence encodes CSALDRELTYVQYF.

In DNA, the CDR3 is TGCAGCGCCTCTCCGGGACAGGGGACCTACGAGCAGTACTTC. It specifies CSASPGQGTYEQYF. The chain recombines TRBV20-1 with TRBJ2-7; 10 bases are shared with TRBD1. This CDR3 has 14 residues. Germline values: CDR1 DFQATT, CDR2 SNEGSKA (reference sequence).

Comments on this clonotype: A read error may be the cause here, since a much bigger clone is one base away. The genes are TRBV20-1 and TRBJ1-5; D is possibly TRBD1 (6 bases). There are 14 residues in the CDR3. Germline-derived CDR1 and CDR2 are DFQATT and SNEGSKA (reference sequence). V was pared by 5 bases and J by 4 bases, with 15 bases between. This chain's CDR3 is CSAGPDRLNQPQHF. In DNA form, the CDR3 reads TGCAGTGCTGGACCGGACAGACTTAATCAGCCCCAGCATTTT.

The V and J genes are TRBV29-1 and TRBJ2-7; D is unclear. Germline loops: CDR1 SQVTM, CDR2 ANQGSEA. V lost 3 bases and J lost 3, with 15 bases in between. The CDR3 sequence is 14 residues long. The CDR3 region is CSVDFFRDDYEQYF. CDR3 nucleotide sequence: TGCAGCGTTGACTTTTTTCGTGATGACTACGAGCAGTACTTC.

This clonotype was seen more than once but under ten times. The DNA of the CDR3 is TGTGCCACCAGTGGCTCAACAAGGTGGCGAAACACAGATACGCAGTATTTT. This gives the protein CATSGSTRWRNTDTQYF. V usage is TRBV24-1 and J usage is TRBJ2-3; D call uncertain. Germline V gene data show CDR1 as KGHDR and CDR2 as SFDVKD. V lost 5 bases, J lost 2 bases, and 19 bases lay in between. The CDR3 is made up of 17 amino acids.